What follows are 8 T cell receptor beta chains derived from one specimen sequenced in a study of blood T cells in healthy people across ages. Then a second PCR, running about 6 to 12 cycles, was carried out with a sample-barcoded 5' primer and a J-beta primer mix. TCRdb passed the 5' RACE reads through MiXCR, listing each CDR3 protein once. The sample has 1.2 million to 1.5 million distinct CDR3 sequences; approximately 40% are singletons. The specimen sequenced was blood. All receptors derive from a woman between 18 and 29 years old in good health.

This clonotype was recorded only once. The rearrangement uses TRBV25-1 and TRBJ1-1; D possibly corresponds to TRBD1 (5 bases). V was shortened by 6 bases and J by 3 bases, with 11 bases between the two germline ends. The CDR3 is 13 amino acids. Germline values: CDR1 MGHDK, CDR2 SYGVNS. CDR3 in amino acids: CASSAGLHTEAFF. CDR3 nucleotide sequence: TGTGCCAGCAGCGCGGGACTCCACACTGAAGCTTTCTTT. Combining the CDR3 with reference TRBV25-1 and TRBJ1-1 gives the whole variable domain EADIYQTPRYLVIGTGKKITLECSQTMGHDKMYWYQQDPGMELHLIHYSYGVNSTEKGDLSSESTVSRIRTEHFPLTLESARPSHTSQYLCASSAGLHTEAFFGQGTRLTVV.

The chain is built from TRBV6-2 or TRBV6-3 and TRBJ2-7; the D call may be TRBD1 or TRBD2 (5 bases each). The CDR3 is 16 residues long. The V gene lost 2 bases and the J gene lost 1 base, with 15 bases spanning the gap. Germline-derived CDR1 and CDR2 are MNHEY and SVGEGT. The CDR3 loop reads CASSYTTGTASYEQYF. DNA for the CDR3: TGTGCCAGCAGTTACACGACCGGGACGGCTTCCTACGAGCAGTACTTC.

V usage is TRBV29-1 and J usage is TRBJ2-3, with 7 bases matching TRBD2. Germline V gives CDR1 SQVTM, CDR2 ANQGSEA. V trimming: 6 bases; J trimming: 2 bases; junction bases outside the gene matches: 5. CDR3 length: 13 amino acids. The CDR3, as DNA: TGCAGCGTCACTAGCGCCCTCACAGATACGCAGTATTTT. Translated, it gives CSVTSALTDTQYF.

This sequence joins TRBV28 and TRBJ2-3; D remains ambiguous. The germline V gene encodes CDR1 MDHEN and CDR2 SYDVKM. This CDR3 is built from 12 residues. Trimming pared 6 bases from V and 9 bases from J, leaving 13 bases between. The CDR3 coding sequence is TGTGCCAGCAGCACATCCGTAGGGACGCAGTATTTT. This encodes CASSTSVGTQYF.

This clonotype was counted a few times. DNA for the CDR3: TGTGCCAGCAGCCTTCTAGCGGGCTGGAATGAGCAGTTCTTC. It encodes CASSLLAGWNEQFF. The chain joins TRBV14 to TRBJ2-1, with 8 bases identical to TRBD2. J was trimmed by 7 bases and V by 4 bases; bases with no gene match: 6. The germline V gene encodes CDR1 SGHDN and CDR2 FVKESK. The CDR3 has 14 amino acids.

The chain is built from TRBV7-9 and TRBJ1-1; D not certain. The germline V gene encodes CDR1 SEHNR and CDR2 FQNEAQ (reference sequence). The CDR3 contains 12 residues. Trimming removed 11 bases at V and 1 base at J, with 11 bases between. CDR3 amino acids: CAFRGENTEAFF. CDR3 coding DNA: TGTGCCTTCCGGGGTGAGAACACTGAAGCTTTCTTT.

The chain uses TRBV6-1 and TRBJ1-4; D is undetermined. The germline V gene encodes CDR1 MNHNS and CDR2 SASEGT. CDR3 length equals 22 residues. V lost 0 bases to trimming and J lost 5 bases, with 31 bases between them. CDR3 protein: CASSEALQEVPLGNGVNEKLFF. In DNA, the CDR3 is TGTGCCAGCAGTGAAGCGCTTCAGGAGGTCCCATTGGGGAACGGGGTGAATGAAAAACTGTTTTTT.

This chain links TRBV11-1 with TRBJ2-7, with 9 bases lining up with TRBD2. Losses at the gene ends were 5 bases for V and 3 bases for J; bases not matched to a gene: 5. CDR1 and CDR2 (germline): SGHAT, FQDESV (reference sequence). The CDR3 totals 14 residues. CDR3 in amino acids: CASSISGRSYEQYF. DNA of the CDR3: TGTGCCAGCAGCATTAGCGGGAGAAGCTACGAGCAGTACTTC. The whole variable domain, remainder taken from reference TRBV11-1 and TRBJ2-7, is EAEVAQSPRYKITEKSQAVAFWCDPISGHATLYWYRQILGQGPELLVQFQDESVVDDSQLPKDRFSAERLKGVDSTLKIQPAELGDSAMYLCASSISGRSYEQYFGPGTRLTVT.